This T cell receptor (beta chain) was retrieved from a study of Tregs in tolerant kidney transplant recipients. Regarding the study as a whole: Few patients were studied, so findings need validation in larger groups. In tolerant patients, donor-specific Tregs outgrew total Tregs, suggesting antigen-driven expansion.

V lost 4 bases and J lost 2, with 8 bases in between. Germline CDR1 and CDR2: MGHDK and SYGVNS. The CDR3 totals 14 residues. As regards this clone: Antigen: not known.

Method: immunoSEQ multiplex PCR; TCRdb's copy keeps in-frame clones and lacks some. The table includes roughly 80,000 clones, around nine tenths detected once. Related graft donors supplied nonmyeloablative bone marrow transplants, and mixed chimerism was transient. Thawed PBMCs were FACS-sorted into unstimulated CD4+CD25+CD127- regulatory T cells, CD4+CD25- non-regulatory cells, CD4 and CD8 cells. This sequence joins TRBV25-1 and TRBJ2-2; D is unclear. The sample here was CD4+ T cells from blood (PBMCs), taken 24 months after the transplant. The TCR was taken from a human patient who received a combined kidney and bone marrow transplant. Some T cells may be transferred from the graft donor. The CDR3 loop reads CASSVTTNTGELFF. In DNA, the CDR3 is TGTGCCAGCAGTGTGACGACTAACACCGGGGAGCTGTTTTTT.